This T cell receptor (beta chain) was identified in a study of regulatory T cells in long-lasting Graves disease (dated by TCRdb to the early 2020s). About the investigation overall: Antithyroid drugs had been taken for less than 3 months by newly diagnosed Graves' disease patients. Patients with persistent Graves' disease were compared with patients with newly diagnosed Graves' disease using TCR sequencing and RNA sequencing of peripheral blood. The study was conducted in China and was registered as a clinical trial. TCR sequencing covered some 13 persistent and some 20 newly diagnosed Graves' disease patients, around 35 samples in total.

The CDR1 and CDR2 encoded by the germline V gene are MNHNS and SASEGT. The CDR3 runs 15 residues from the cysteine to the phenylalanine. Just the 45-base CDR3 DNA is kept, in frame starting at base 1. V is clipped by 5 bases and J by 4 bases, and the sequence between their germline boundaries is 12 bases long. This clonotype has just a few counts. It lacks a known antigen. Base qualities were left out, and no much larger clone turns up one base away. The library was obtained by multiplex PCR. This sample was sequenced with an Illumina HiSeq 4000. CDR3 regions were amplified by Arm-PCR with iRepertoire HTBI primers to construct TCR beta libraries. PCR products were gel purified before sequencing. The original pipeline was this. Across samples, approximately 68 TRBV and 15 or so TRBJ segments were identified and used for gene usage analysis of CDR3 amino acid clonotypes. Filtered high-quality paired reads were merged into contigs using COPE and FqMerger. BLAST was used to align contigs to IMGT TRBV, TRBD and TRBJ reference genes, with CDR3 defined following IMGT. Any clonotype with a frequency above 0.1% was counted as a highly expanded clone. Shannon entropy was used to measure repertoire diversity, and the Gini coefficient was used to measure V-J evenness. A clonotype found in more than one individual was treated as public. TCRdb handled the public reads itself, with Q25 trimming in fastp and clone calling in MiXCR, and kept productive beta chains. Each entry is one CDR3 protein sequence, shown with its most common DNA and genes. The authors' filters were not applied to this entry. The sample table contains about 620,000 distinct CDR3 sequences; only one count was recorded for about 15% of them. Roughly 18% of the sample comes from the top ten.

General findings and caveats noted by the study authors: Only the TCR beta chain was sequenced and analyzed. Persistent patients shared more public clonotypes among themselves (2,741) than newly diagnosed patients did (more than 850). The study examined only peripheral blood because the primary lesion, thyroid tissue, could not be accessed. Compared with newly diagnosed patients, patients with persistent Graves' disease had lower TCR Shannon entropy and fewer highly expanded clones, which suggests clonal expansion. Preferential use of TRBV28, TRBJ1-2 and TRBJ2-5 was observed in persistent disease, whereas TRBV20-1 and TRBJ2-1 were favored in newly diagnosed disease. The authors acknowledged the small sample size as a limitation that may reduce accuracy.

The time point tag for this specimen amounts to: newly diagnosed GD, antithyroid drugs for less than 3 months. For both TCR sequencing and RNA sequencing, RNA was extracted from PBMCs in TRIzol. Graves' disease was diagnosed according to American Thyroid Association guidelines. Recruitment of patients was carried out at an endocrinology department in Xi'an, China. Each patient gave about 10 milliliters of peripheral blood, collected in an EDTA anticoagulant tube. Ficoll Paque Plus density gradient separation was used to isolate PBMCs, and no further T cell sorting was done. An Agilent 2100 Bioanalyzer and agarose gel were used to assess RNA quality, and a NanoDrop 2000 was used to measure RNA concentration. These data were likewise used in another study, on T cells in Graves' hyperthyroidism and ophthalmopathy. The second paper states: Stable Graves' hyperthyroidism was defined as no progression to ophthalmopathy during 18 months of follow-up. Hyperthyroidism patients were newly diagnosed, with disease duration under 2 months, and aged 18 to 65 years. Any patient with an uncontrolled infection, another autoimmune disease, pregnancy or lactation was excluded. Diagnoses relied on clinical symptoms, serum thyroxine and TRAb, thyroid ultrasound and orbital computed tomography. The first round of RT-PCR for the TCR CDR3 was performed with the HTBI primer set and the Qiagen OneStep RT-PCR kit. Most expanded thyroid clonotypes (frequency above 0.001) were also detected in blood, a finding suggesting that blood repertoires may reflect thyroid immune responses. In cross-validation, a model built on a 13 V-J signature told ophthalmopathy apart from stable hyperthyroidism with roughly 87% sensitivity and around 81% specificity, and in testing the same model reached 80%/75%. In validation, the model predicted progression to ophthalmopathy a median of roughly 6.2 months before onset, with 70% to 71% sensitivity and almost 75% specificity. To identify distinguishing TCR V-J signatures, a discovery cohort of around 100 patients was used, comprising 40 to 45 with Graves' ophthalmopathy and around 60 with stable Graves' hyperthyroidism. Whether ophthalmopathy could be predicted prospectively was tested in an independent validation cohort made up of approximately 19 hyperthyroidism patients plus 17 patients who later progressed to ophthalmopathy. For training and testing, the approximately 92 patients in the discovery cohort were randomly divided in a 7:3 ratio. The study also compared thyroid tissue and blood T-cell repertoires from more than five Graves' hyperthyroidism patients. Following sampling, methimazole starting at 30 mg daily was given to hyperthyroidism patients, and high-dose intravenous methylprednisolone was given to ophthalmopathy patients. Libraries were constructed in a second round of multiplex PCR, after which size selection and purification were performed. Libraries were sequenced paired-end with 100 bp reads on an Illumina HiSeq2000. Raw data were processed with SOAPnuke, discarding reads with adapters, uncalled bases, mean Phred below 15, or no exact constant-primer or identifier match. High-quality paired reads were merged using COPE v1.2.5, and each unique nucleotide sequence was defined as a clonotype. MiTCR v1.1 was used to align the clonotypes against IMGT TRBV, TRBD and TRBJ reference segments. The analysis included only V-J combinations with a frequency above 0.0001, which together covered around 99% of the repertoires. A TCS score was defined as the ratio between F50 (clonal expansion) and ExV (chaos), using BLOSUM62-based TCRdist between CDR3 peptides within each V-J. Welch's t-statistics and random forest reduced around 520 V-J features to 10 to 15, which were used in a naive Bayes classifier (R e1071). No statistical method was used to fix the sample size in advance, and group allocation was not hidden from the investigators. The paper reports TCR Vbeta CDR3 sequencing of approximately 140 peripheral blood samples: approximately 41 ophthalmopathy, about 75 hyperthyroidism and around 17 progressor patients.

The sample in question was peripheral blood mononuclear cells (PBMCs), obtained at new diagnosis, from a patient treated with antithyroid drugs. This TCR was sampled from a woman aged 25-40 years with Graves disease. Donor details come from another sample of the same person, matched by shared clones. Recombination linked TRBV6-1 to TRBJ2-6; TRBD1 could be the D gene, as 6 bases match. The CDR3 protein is CASSKTGPGANVLTF. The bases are TGTGCCAGCAGTAAGACAGGCCCCGGGGCCAACGTCCTGACTTTC.